What follows are 31 T cell receptor beta chains derived from one specimen sequenced in a study of shared clonotypes between healthy human individuals (TCRdb year 2020). The receptor library was made with the immunoSEQ multiplex PCR assay. TCRdb's version of the immuneACCESS table is confined to in-frame rearrangements and falls short of the full clone set. An unresolved V gene accounts for under half of the shortfall where checked; the remainder is of unknown origin. The sample yields under 750,000 clones; over 60% were counted once. Roughly 1.8% of the sample is held by the ten biggest clonotypes. The sequencing input was memory CD4+ T cells sorted from blood. Explained via the paper, the cell subset or site label denotes: CD45RA-negative fraction. The receptors originated from a woman under 40 in good health.

The rearrangement uses TRBV10-3 and TRBJ1-1; 7 nucleotides line up with TRBD1. Looked up from germline, CDR1 is ENHRY and CDR2 is SYGVKD. The V gene end was trimmed by 10 bases and the J gene end by 4 bases; junction bases not matched to a gene: 9. The length of the CDR3 is 13 residues. CDR3 residues: CANRGDRATEAFF. The CDR3 region has the DNA TGTGCCAACCGAGGCGACAGGGCCACTGAAGCTTTCTTT.

The chain has TRBV16 and TRBJ2-4; possibly TRBD2 for D (6 bases). V was trimmed by 4 bases and J by 2 bases, leaving 12 bases between them. From germline, CDR1 is KGHSY and CDR2 FQNENV. This CDR3 region has 15 residues. In nucleotides, the CDR3 is TGTGCCAGCAGCCCACAGGCGGGGCCCAAAAACATTCAGTACTTC. Translating it yields CASSPQAGPKNIQYF.

This clone has more than one count but fewer than ten. The genes are TRBV7-2 and TRBJ1-5; the match to TRBD1 covers 8 bases. The CDR3 contains 12 residues. V was clipped by 5 bases and J by 11 bases; unmatched bases: 5. Germline V CDR1 and CDR2: SGHTA, FQGNSA. The CDR3 loop reads CASSPHRGTQHF. CDR3 in DNA: TGTGCCAGCAGCCCCCACAGGGGGACCCAGCATTTT.

The chain links TRBV6-6 to TRBJ1-3; D not certain. The germline V and J ends were trimmed by 0 bases and 2 bases, with 8 bases remaining between them. The CDR3 is made up of 15 amino acids. Per germline, CDR1 MNHNY and CDR2 SVGAGI (reference sequence). For the CDR3, the DNA is TGTGCCAGCAGTTACTCCCACCCAGCTGGAAACACCATATATTTT. This translates into CASSYSHPAGNTIYF.

The CDR3 coding sequence is TGTGCCAGTAGCGGAGCCCCGGGCACAGATACGCAGTATTTT. Translated, it gives CASSGAPGTDTQYF. The chain recombines TRBV19 with TRBJ2-3; D is ambiguous. This CDR3 spans 14 amino acids. The V end lost 6 bases, the J end lost 1 base, and 11 bases lay between the germline ends. The germline gives CDR1 LNHDA, CDR2 SQIVND (reference sequence).

This clone was recorded a few times. The rearrangement uses TRBV2 and TRBJ2-3, with no clear D. CDR1 and CDR2 (germline): SNHLY, FYNNEI. Trimming pared 8 bases from V and 1 base from J, leaving 13 bases between. CDR3 length: 14 amino acids. As DNA, the CDR3 is TGTGCCAGCGACCCCCGGACGGGCACAGATACGCAGTATTTT. This codes for CASDPRTGTDTQYF.

The chain is built from TRBV7-2 and TRBJ2-3; 11 bases fit TRBD2. Germline trimming cut 7 bases from V and 8 bases from J; bases unmatched to any gene: 8. This CDR3 has 14 residues. Germline lookup yields CDR1 SGHTA and CDR2 FQGNSA. As DNA, the CDR3 is TGTGCCAGCACTGAAGGGCTAGCGGGAGGTACGCAGTATTTT. Its translation is CASTEGLAGGTQYF.

The table lists this clone with a count of one. The chain uses TRBV15 and TRBJ1-2, with a weak D call TRBD1 (5 bases). Germline V gene sequence: CDR1 LNHNV, CDR2 YYDKDF (reference sequence). This CDR3 region has 15 residues. V lost 5 bases to trimming and J lost 7 bases, with 20 bases between them. The CDR3 nucleotides are TGTGCCACCAGCTCCCCCGAAGGGGCTAGGACTGGCTACACCTTC. It translates to CATSSPEGARTGYTF. Using reference TRBV15 and TRBJ1-2 for the parts outside the CDR3, the full variable domain is DAMVIQNPRYQVTQFGKPVTLSCSQTLNHNVMYWYQQKSSQAPKLLFHYYDKDFNNEADTPDNFQSRRPNTSFCFLDIRSPGLGDTAMYLCATSSPEGARTGYTFGSGTRLTVV.

Only one count was recorded for this clone. The chain is built from TRBV30 and TRBJ2-5, with D unclear. Germline V lookup: CDR1 GTSNPN, CDR2 SVGIG (reference sequence). CDR3 size: 12 residues. V lost 5 bases and J lost 3, with 10 bases in between. The CDR3 here is CAWGITEETQYF. Written as DNA, the CDR3 is TGTGCCTGGGGCATTACTGAAGAGACCCAGTACTTC.

The chain employs TRBV21-1 and TRBJ2-3; TRBD2 is the table's D call, not checked against the DNA. TRBV21-1 is a pseudogene segment. This CDR3 has 16 residues. The CDR3 region has the DNA TGTGCCAGCAGCAGTTTAGCGGGAGTTTCCGCAGATACGCAGTATTTT. Protein sequence: CASSSLAGVSADTQYF.

V usage is TRBV10-1 and J usage is TRBJ1-1, with D hard to call. Trimming took off 2 bases at V and 5 bases at J, with 9 bases between the two ends. The CDR3 runs to 13 residues. Germline V gives CDR1 WNHNN, CDR2 SYGVQD (reference sequence). The CDR3 loop reads CASSEPGDTEAFF. CDR3 coding DNA: TGCGCCAGCAGTGAGCCCGGGGATACTGAAGCTTTCTTT.

A few counts support this clone. The chain combines TRBV7-2 with TRBJ1-4; a weak D match, TRBD1 (5 bases). This CDR3 has 16 residues. The V gene lost 3 bases and the J gene lost 5 bases, with 16 bases spanning the gap. Germline values: CDR1 SGHTA, CDR2 FQGNSA. CDR3 nucleotides: TGTGCCAGCAGCTTCGGGGGTCATGGAGGGAATGAAAAACTGTTTTTT. It is translated as CASSFGGHGGNEKLFF.

The chain employs TRBV6-1 and TRBJ1-5; unclear D gene. Germline loops: CDR1 MNHNS, CDR2 SASEGT. CDR3 length: 16 residues. Trimming pared 6 bases from V and 0 bases from J, leaving 15 bases between. CDR3 residues: CASRELSWGSNQPQHF. The DNA of the CDR3 is TGTGCCAGCAGGGAACTTAGTTGGGGTAGCAATCAGCCCCAGCATTTT.

V usage is TRBV13 and J usage is TRBJ2-7; a possible D gene is TRBD1 (6 bases). Trimming removed 2 bases at V and 0 bases at J, with 17 bases between. Germline CDR1 PRHDT, CDR2 FYEKMQ (reference sequence). This CDR3 contains 17 residues. CDR3 coding DNA: TGTGCCAGCAGCTTATACACACCGGGACACGACTCCTACGAGCAGTACTTC. Translation gives CASSLYTPGHDSYEQYF.

This chain joins TRBV28 and TRBJ2-7; 12 bases map to TRBD2. Germline V gives CDR1 MDHEN, CDR2 SYDVKM. The ends lost 3 bases at V and 7 bases at J; junction bases unmatched: 7. The CDR3 extends over 15 amino acids. The CDR3 DNA reads TGTGCCAGCAGTTTTCTACTAGCGGGAGGTAGAGAGCAGTACTTC. Amino acid sequence: CASSFLLAGGREQYF.

This rearrangement joins TRBV5-1 to TRBJ2-5; the D call may be TRBD1 or TRBD2 (6 bases each). Trimming left V 7 bases short and J 2 bases short, with 21 bases between. Germline CDR1 is SGHRS and CDR2 is YFSETQ. The CDR3 is 16 residues long. The CDR3 reads CASQRGWRGPQETQYF. CDR3 in DNA: TGCGCCAGCCAAAGGGGGTGGCGGGGCCCTCAAGAGACCCAGTACTTC.

The V call is TRBV10-2, the J call TRBJ1-5, with D unresolved. Between the trimmed V and J ends, which lost 3 bases and 3 bases, there was a span of 6 bases. This CDR3 region has 13 residues. Germline lookup yields CDR1 WSHSY and CDR2 SAAADI. Here the CDR3 reads CASSDRINQPQHF. The CDR3, as DNA: TGCGCCAGCAGTGACAGGATCAATCAGCCCCAGCATTTT.

The chain links TRBV7-2 to TRBJ2-7; maybe TRBD2 (5 bases). The CDR3 covers 13 residues. V dropped 4 bases and J dropped 13 bases, with 20 bases sitting between them. Looked up from germline, CDR1 is SGHTA and CDR2 is FQGNSA. The CDR3, as DNA: TGTGCCAGCAGCTCCCTCAATTCCGGAGGTGAATACTTC. Residues: CASSSLNSGGEYF.

Remarks on this clone: The same CDR3 also results from other DNA sequences found in this sample. V usage is TRBV5-1 and J usage is TRBJ2-7; tentative D call: TRBD1 (6 bases). V lost 0 bases, J lost 4 bases, and 8 bases lay in between. The CDR3 spans 13 residues. Germline CDR1 reads SGHRS; CDR2 reads YFSETQ. In DNA, the CDR3 is TGCGCCAGCAGCTTGGCAGGGACATACGAGCAGTACTTC. Protein: CASSLAGTYEQYF.

The genes are TRBV28 and TRBJ1-5; 8 positions agree with TRBD1. With V trimmed by 3 bases and J by 7 bases, 11 bases remained unmatched. This CDR3 spans 16 amino acids. Per germline, CDR1 MDHEN and CDR2 SYDVKM. CDR3 residues: CASSLSGQGPGQPQHF. The CDR3 coding sequence is TGTGCCAGCAGTTTGTCAGGACAGGGACCGGGGCAGCCCCAGCATTTT.

The rearrangement uses TRBV7-9 and TRBJ1-4; no clear D gene. The ends were cut back, 5 bases at V and 8 bases at J, with 18 bases in the middle. In germline, CDR1 is SEHNR, CDR2 FQNEAQ (reference sequence). The CDR3 has 15 amino acids. CDR3 nucleotide sequence: TGTGCCAGCAGCCGGGGAGCCCTGACGGGGGAAAAACTGTTTTTT. Its protein is CASSRGALTGEKLFF. The full variable domain, rest sourced from reference TRBV7-9 and TRBJ1-4, is DTGVSQNPRHKITKRGQNVTFRCDPISEHNRLYWYRQTLGQGPEFLTYFQNEAQLEKSRLLSDRFSAERPKGSFSTLEIQRTEQGDSAMYLCASSRGALTGEKLFFGSGTQLSVL.

The rearrangement links TRBV29-1 to TRBJ2-1, with 9 bases fitting TRBD2. Germline CDR1 SQVTM, CDR2 ANQGSEA. The CDR3 covers 15 residues. V was pared by 4 bases and J by 5 bases, with 9 bases of the junction left unmatched. CDR3 sequence reads: CSVGRLAGPDNEQFF. Written as DNA, the CDR3 is TGCAGCGTTGGTCGCCTAGCGGGACCCGACAATGAGCAGTTCTTC.

In this sample, this clone turned up a few times. The sample holds other DNA sequences that translate to the same CDR3. This sequence joins TRBV25-1 and TRBJ1-5; D is ambiguous. Trimming pared 4 bases from V and 4 bases from J, leaving 8 bases between. Germline V gene data show CDR1 as MGHDK and CDR2 as SYGVNS. This CDR3 comprises 13 residues. CDR3 residues: CASSGTGNQPQHF. The CDR3 nucleotides read TGTGCCAGCAGTGGGACGGGAAATCAGCCCCAGCATTTT. Looking up the rest from reference TRBV25-1 and TRBJ1-5 gives the full variable domain: EADIYQTPRYLVIGTGKKITLECSQTMGHDKMYWYQQDPGMELHLIHYSYGVNSTEKGDLSSESTVSRIRTEHFPLTLESARPSHTSQYLCASSGTGNQPQHFGDGTRLSIL.

The genes are TRBV6-5 and TRBJ1-5, with a possible D match to TRBD1 (5 bases). The CDR3 covers 15 residues. The germline V gene encodes CDR1 MNHEY and CDR2 SVGAGI. Trimming shortened V by 2 bases and J by 0 bases, and 8 bases separated the two germline ends. CDR3: CASSYRDYSNQPQHF. CDR3 nucleotides: TGTGCCAGCAGTTACAGGGACTATAGCAATCAGCCCCAGCATTTT.

This clone was found a few times. The genes are TRBV19 and TRBJ1-5; the D gene is possibly TRBD1 (5 bases). There are 14 residues in the CDR3. Trimming cost V 4 bases and J 4 bases, with 11 bases left between them. Germline loops: CDR1 LNHDA, CDR2 SQIVND (reference sequence). CDR3 sequence (DNA): TGTGCCAGTAGTACGGGACCCGGAAATCAGCCCCAGCATTTT. Translation gives CASSTGPGNQPQHF.

A word on this clone: The sample holds other DNA sequences that translate to the same CDR3. The chain has TRBV11-2 and TRBJ2-1; D possibly corresponds to TRBD2 (6 bases). Per the germline V gene, CDR1 is SGHAT and CDR2 is FQNNGV. This CDR3 region has 13 residues. The germline V and J ends were trimmed by 3 bases and 8 bases, with 11 bases remaining between them. CDR3 residues: CASSFSGGDEQFF. CDR3 nucleotides: TGTGCCAGCAGCTTCTCCGGGGGAGATGAGCAGTTCTTC.

This clone was picked up a small number of times. The genes are TRBV2 and TRBJ1-5; TRBD1 might be the D (6 bases). Germline CDR1 reads SNHLY; CDR2 reads FYNNEI. Trimming took off 1 base at V and 4 bases at J, with 11 bases between the two ends. The CDR3 runs to 15 residues. The CDR3 coding sequence is TGTGCCAGCAGTGAAGAGGGACACACAAATCAGCCCCAGCATTTT. Its protein is CASSEEGHTNQPQHF. Using reference TRBV2 and TRBJ1-5 for the parts outside the CDR3, the full variable domain is EPEVTQTPSHQVTQMGQEVILRCVPISNHLYFYWYRQILGQKVEFLVSFYNNEISEKSEIFDDQFSVERPDGSNFTLKIRSTKLEDSAMYFCASSEEGHTNQPQHFGDGTRLSIL.

This clone was seen once. The rearrangement uses TRBV27 and TRBJ2-6, with no clear D. V was cut by 6 bases and J by 2 bases, with 11 bases left in between. The germline V gene encodes CDR1 MNHEY and CDR2 SMNVEV (reference sequence). The CDR3 contains 15 residues. The chain's CDR3 is CASSSVGAGANVLTF. CDR3 DNA: TGTGCCAGCAGCTCCGTGGGTGCTGGGGCCAACGTCCTGACTTTC.

Concerning this clone itself: This sample also contains other DNA sequences that code for the same CDR3. The chain joins TRBV7-9 to TRBJ2-3; perhaps TRBD2 as D (5 bases). V lost 0 bases and J 2 bases, leaving 9 bases between the germline ends. The CDR3 spans 15 residues. Germline CDR1 SEHNR, CDR2 FQNEAQ (reference sequence). CDR3 residues: CASSLAGAFTDTQYF. DNA for the CDR3: TGTGCCAGCAGCTTAGCGGGAGCGTTCACAGATACGCAGTATTTT.

This rearrangement joins TRBV21-1 to TRBJ2-2; the table's TRBD2 call for D was not verified on the DNA. TRBV21-1 is classified as a pseudogene. The CDR3 spans 19 residues. CDR3 nucleotide sequence: TGTGCCAGCAGCAAAGCAAGGCTAGCGGGAGGAAAGAACACCGGGGAGCTGTTTTTT. Translation: CASSKARLAGGKNTGELFF.

The CDR3 region is CSPPRTASYEQYF. In DNA form, the CDR3 reads TGCAGCCCCCCCCGGACAGCTTCCTACGAGCAGTACTTC. The chain combines TRBV29-1 with TRBJ2-7, with a possible D match to TRBD1 (6 bases). The germline V and J ends were trimmed by 8 bases and 1 base, with 15 bases remaining between them. The germline CDR1 and CDR2 sequences are SQVTM and ANQGSEA. This CDR3 has 13 residues.